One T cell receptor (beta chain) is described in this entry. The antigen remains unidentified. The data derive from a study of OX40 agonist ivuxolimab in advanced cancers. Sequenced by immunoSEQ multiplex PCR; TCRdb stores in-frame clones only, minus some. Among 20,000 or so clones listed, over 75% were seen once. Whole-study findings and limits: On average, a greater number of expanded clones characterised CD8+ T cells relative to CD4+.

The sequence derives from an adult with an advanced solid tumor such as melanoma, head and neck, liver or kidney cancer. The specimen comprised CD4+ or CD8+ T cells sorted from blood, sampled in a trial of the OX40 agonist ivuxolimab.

CDR3 DNA sequence: TGTGCCGAGCTACGGGAGGGGGAGCCAGATACGCAGTATTTT. Protein sequence: CAELREGEPDTQYF. V is TRBV7-9 and J is TRBJ2-3; the match to TRBD2 covers 8 bases. Germline values: CDR1 SEHNR, CDR2 FQNEAQ (reference sequence). The CDR3 contains 14 residues. V dropped 11 bases and J dropped 4; count of bases not matched to a gene: 11.